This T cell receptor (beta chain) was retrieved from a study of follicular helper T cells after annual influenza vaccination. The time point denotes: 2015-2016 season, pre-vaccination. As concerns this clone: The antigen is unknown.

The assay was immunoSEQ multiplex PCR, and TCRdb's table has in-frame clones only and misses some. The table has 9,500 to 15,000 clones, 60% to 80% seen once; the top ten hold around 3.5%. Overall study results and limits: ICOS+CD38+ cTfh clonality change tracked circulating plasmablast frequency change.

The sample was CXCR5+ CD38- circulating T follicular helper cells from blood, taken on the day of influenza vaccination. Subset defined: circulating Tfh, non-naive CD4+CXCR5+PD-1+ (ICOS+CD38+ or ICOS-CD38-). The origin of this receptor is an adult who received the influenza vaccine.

CDR3 residues: CASSVGHQETQYF. For the CDR3, the DNA is TGTGCCAGCAGCGTGGGACACCAAGAGACCCAGTACTTC. The J gene is TRBJ2-5, the V gene TRBV5-4; perhaps D is TRBD1 or TRBD2 (5 bases each). The germline V and J ends were trimmed by 4 bases and 0 bases, with 7 bases remaining between them. The CDR3 consists of 13 residues. CDR1 SGHNT and CDR2 YYREEE come from the germline V gene (reference sequence).